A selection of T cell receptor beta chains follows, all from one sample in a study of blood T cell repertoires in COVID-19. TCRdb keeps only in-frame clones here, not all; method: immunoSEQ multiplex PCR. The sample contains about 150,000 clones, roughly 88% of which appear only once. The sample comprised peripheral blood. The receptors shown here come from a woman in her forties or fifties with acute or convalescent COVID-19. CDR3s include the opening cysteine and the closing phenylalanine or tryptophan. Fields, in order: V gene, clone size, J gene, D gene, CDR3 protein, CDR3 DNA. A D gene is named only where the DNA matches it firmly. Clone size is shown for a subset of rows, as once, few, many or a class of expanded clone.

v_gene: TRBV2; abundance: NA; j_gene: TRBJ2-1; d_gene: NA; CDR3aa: CASRGGENEQFF; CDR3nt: TGTGCCAGTCGCGGCGGGGAGAATGAGCAGTTCTTC
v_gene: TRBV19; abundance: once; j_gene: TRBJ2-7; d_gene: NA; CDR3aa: CASSISIRVYEQYF; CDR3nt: TGTGCCAGTAGTATTTCTATTCGGGTCTACGAGCAGTACTTC
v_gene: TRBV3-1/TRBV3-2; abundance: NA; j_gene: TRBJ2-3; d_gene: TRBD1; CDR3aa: CASSPRRNRGNTQYF; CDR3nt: TGTGCCAGCAGCCCTCGGCGCAACAGGGGGAATACGCAGTATTTT
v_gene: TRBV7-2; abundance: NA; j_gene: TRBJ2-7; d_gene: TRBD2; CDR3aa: CASSLVGLAGGPHREQYF; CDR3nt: TGTGCCAGCAGCTTAGTGGGACTAGCGGGAGGGCCCCATCGCGAGCAGTACTTC
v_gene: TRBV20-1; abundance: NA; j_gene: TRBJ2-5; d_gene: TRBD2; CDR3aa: CSAERGETQYF; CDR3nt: TGCAGTGCCGAGCGGGGAGAGACCCAGTACTTC
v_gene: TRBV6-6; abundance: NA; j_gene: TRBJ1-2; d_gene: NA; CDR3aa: CASSQRLEGRRPYGYTF; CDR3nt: TGTGCCAGCAGTCAACGATTGGAGGGGAGACGGCCCTATGGCTACACCTTC
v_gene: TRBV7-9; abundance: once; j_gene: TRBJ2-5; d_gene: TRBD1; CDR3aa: CASSLTGVKETQYF; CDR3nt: TGTGCCAGCAGCTTAACAGGGGTTAAAGAGACCCAGTACTTC
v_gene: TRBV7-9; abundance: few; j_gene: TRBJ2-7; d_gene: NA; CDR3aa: CASSLSTYEQYF; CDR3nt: TGTGCCAGCAGCTTGAGTACCTACGAGCAGTACTTC
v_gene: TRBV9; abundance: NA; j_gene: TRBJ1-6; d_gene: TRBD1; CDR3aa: CASSDSTGRNSPLHF; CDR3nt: TGTGCCAGCAGCGACTCGACAGGGCGCAATTCACCCCTCCACTTT
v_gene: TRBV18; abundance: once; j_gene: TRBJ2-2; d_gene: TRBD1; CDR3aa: CASSEIQGQSGELFF; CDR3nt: TGTGCCAGCTCAGAGATACAGGGACAGTCCGGGGAGCTGTTTTTT
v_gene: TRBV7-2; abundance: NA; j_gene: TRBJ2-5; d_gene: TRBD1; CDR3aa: CASSFHTTGGPSQETQYF; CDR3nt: TGTGCCAGCAGCTTCCACACGACAGGGGGCCCCTCACAAGAGACCCAGTACTTC
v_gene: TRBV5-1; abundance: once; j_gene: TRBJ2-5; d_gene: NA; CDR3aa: CASSSSGETQYF; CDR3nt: TGCGCCAGCAGTTCGTCAGGAGAGACCCAGTACTTC
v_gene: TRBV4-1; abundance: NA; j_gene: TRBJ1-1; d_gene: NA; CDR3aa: CASSRGGDTEAFF; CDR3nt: TGCGCCAGCAGCAGGGGAGGCGACACTGAAGCTTTCTTT
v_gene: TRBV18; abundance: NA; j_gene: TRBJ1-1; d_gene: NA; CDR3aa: CASSPPTGNEDTEAFF; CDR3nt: TGTGCCAGCTCACCACCGACCGGGAACGAGGACACTGAAGCTTTCTTT
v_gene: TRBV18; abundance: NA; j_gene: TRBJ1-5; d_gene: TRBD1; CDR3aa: CASSTTGANQPQHF; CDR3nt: TGTGCCAGCTCAACTACAGGGGCCAATCAGCCCCAGCATTTT
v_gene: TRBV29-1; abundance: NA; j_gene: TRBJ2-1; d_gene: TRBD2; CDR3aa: CSVGGGASYNEQFF; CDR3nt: TGCAGCGTTGGCGGGGGGGCTTCCTACAATGAGCAGTTCTTC
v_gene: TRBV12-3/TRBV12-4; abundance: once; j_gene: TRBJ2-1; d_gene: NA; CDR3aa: CASSLFSNEQFF; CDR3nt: TGTGCCAGCAGTTTATTCAGTAATGAGCAGTTCTTC
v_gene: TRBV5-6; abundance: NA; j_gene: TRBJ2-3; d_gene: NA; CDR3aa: CASSFRVPDTQYF; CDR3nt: TGTGCCAGCAGCTTTAGAGTCCCAGATACGCAGTATTTT